This section outlines one TCR beta chain sequence together with its context. The sample originates from a study of Ad26.COV2.S vaccination and SARS-CoV-2 variants. Study-wide background: Sample donor was a member of the COV1001 Ad26.COV2.S trial arm.

The assay was immunoSEQ multiplex PCR, and TCRdb's table has in-frame clones only and misses some. The profile shows around 380,000 clones, about 88% of them singletons. Unmatched junction bases numbered 3, after V lost 4 bases and J lost 0 bases. The CDR3 covers 15 residues. Looked up from germline, CDR1 is SGHRS and CDR2 is YFSETQ. Treatment defined: some 19 received Ad26.COV2.S at low or high dose, single or two shots; roughly five received placebo; per-sample allocation not given. It was on day 63 after the first vaccine or placebo injection that samples were taken. The rearrangement links TRBV5-1 to TRBJ1-4, with 7 positions matching TRBD1. The TCR comes from a person between 18 and 65 years old who received the Ad26.COV2.S COVID-19 vaccine or a placebo. The input for sequencing was peripheral blood, taken in a trial of Ad26.COV2.S vaccine versus placebo. The CDR3 DNA follows: TGCGCCAGCAGCGCCGGGACAGCAACTAATGAAAAACTGTTTTTT. Amino acids: CASSAGTATNEKLFF.